The 7 T cell receptor beta chains given below trace back to one sample, sequenced in a study of blood T cells in healthy people across ages. Through a sample-barcoded 5' primer and a J-beta primer mix, a second PCR was run for about 6 to 11 cycles. MiXCR, run by TCRdb on the 5' RACE reads, gives a single entry per CDR3 protein. The repertoire holds under 950,000 distinct CDR3 sequences, with over 20% as singletons. Sequenced input: blood. The receptor source for this set is a man aged 70 or older in good health.

In regard to this clonotype: Germline is not matched at one junction end, which may reflect a read error. The rearrangement joins TRBV7-6 to TRBJ2-1; D unresolved. Per germline, CDR1 SGHVS and CDR2 FNYEAQ. This CDR3 is built from 15 residues. The CDR3 region is CVSSLAGSSYNEQFF. CDR3 DNA: TGTGTCAGCAGCTTAGCCGGTAGCTCCTACAATGAGCAGTTCTTC.

The V and J genes are TRBV15 and TRBJ1-2, with unresolved D. CDR3 length: 17 residues. Germline V gene lookup returns CDR1 LNHNV and CDR2 YYDKDF (reference sequence). Between the trimmed V and J ends, which lost 1 base and 0 bases, there was a span of 15 bases. The CDR3 region has the DNA TGTGCCACCAGCAGAGTCATAGATACACCTTCTAACTATGGCTACACCTTC. Protein product: CATSRVIDTPSNYGYTF.

This clonotype has more than one count but fewer than ten. J is TRBJ2-1 and V is TRBV5-1; TRBD1 might be the D (6 bases). The CDR3 runs 15 residues. Germline values: CDR1 SGHRS, CDR2 YFSETQ. V lost 5 bases and J 3 bases, leaving 15 bases between the germline ends. Here the CDR3 reads CASSDQGPGYNEQFF. CDR3 bases: TGCGCCAGCAGTGACCAGGGGCCGGGCTACAATGAGCAGTTCTTC.

V usage is TRBV29-1 and J usage is TRBJ2-7, with D possibly matching TRBD2 (5 bases). The ends were cut back, 4 bases at V and 5 bases at J, with 15 bases in the middle. Germline V CDR1 and CDR2: SQVTM, ANQGSEA. The CDR3 runs to 13 residues. CDR3 bases: TGCAGCGTTGCGCCTGCGAGGGTCCACGAGCAGTACTTC. It translates to CSVAPARVHEQYF.

In its sample, this clonotype was seen a few times. The chain carries TRBV3-1 and TRBJ2-7; D perhaps matches TRBD1 (5 bases). The CDR3 runs to 13 residues. Germline CDR1 and CDR2: LGHDT and YNNKEL (reference sequence). V lost 4 bases to trimming and J lost 5 bases, with 12 bases between them. CDR3 loop: CASSRMMGHEQYF. CDR3 bases: TGTGCCAGCAGCCGAATGATGGGGCACGAGCAGTACTTC.

In this sample, this clonotype turned up a few times. The chain links TRBV20-1 to TRBJ1-5, with D uncertain. CDR1 and CDR2 from the germline V gene are DFQATT and SNEGSKA (reference sequence). The CDR3 runs to 11 residues. V was clipped by 3 bases and J by 6 bases, with 6 bases between them. The CDR3 region is CSASSGQPQHF. CDR3 DNA sequence: TGCAGTGCTAGTAGCGGTCAGCCCCAGCATTTT.

V gene TRBV21-1 combines with J gene TRBJ2-7. TRBV21-1 is a recognized pseudogene. The CDR3 totals 13 residues. CDR3 sequence reads: CASSKMISYEQYF. CDR3 bases: TGTGCCAGCAGCAAAATGATATCCTACGAGCAGTACTTC.